Listed below are T cell receptor beta chains from one sample, sequenced in a study of shared clonotypes between healthy human individuals. Profiled with immunoSEQ multiplex PCR; TCRdb holds only in-frame clones, not every one. The sample carries about 1 million clones, about 74% recorded once. The sequenced sample consisted of memory CD4+ T cells sorted from blood. All receptors come from a man in his late teens or twenties in good health. Each CDR3 is given with its conserved first and last residue. A D gene is named only where the DNA matches it firmly. The size field is filled for only some rows; it gives once, few, many or a size class.

clone size,J gene,D gene,V gene,CDR3 protein,CDR3 DNA
NA,TRBJ2-7,TRBD1,TRBV30,CAWSGGQGTYEQYF,TGTGCCTGGAGTGGGGGACAGGGGACCTACGAGCAGTACTTC
NA,TRBJ2-7,TRBD2,TRBV11-2,CASSLGGGAWYEQYF,TGTGCCAGCAGCTTAGGCGGGGGGGCTTGGTACGAGCAGTACTTC
many,TRBJ2-1,NA,TRBV5-1,CASSYQGYEQFF,TGCGCCAGCAGCTATCAGGGCTATGAGCAGTTCTTC
few,TRBJ1-4,TRBD1,TRBV9,CASSTSTGELFF,TGTGCCAGCAGCACGTCGACAGGGGAACTGTTTTTT
few,TRBJ2-7,TRBD1,TRBV7-2,CASSLVGTGAYEQYF,TGTGCCAGCAGCTTGGTTGGGACAGGGGCCTACGAGCAGTACTTC
NA,TRBJ1-1,TRBD1,TRBV27,CASTQDRGAEAFF,TGTGCCAGCACCCAAGACAGGGGAGCTGAAGCTTTCTTT
NA,TRBJ1-1,NA,TRBV18,CASSPLERNTEAFF,TGTGCCAGCTCACCGTTGGAGAGGAACACTGAAGCTTTCTTT
few,TRBJ2-4,TRBD2,TRBV10-2,CASSQRLAGDLAKNIQYF,TGCGCCAGCAGTCAGAGACTAGCGGGGGACCTAGCCAAAAACATTCAGTACTTC
NA,TRBJ2-3,NA,TRBV6-5,CASSYSRGSGADTQYF,TGTGCCAGCAGTTACTCGAGAGGGAGTGGGGCAGATACGCAGTATTTT
NA,TRBJ1-2,TRBD1,TRBV7-2,CASSQDRVYGYTF,TGTGCCAGCAGCCAGGACAGGGTCTATGGCTACACCTTC
NA,TRBJ1-1,TRBD1,TRBV28,CASTPGGWSTEAFF,TGTGCCAGCACCCCAGGGGGCTGGAGCACTGAAGCTTTCTTT
NA,TRBJ2-3,NA,TRBV2,CASSEWAGAGGADTQYF,TGTGCCAGCAGTGAATGGGCTGGGGCAGGGGGGGCAGATACGCAGTATTTT
NA,TRBJ2-7,NA,TRBV12-5,CASGGQGHEQYF,TGTGCTAGTGGAGGGCAAGGCCACGAGCAGTACTTC
NA,TRBJ2-1,NA,TRBV5-1,CASSLRDSHNEQFF,TGCGCCAGCAGCTTGCGGGACTCCCACAATGAGCAGTTCTTC
NA,TRBJ1-2,TRBD1,TRBV5-1,CASSSLPGQGFGYTF,TGCGCCAGCAGCTCTCTACCGGGACAGGGTTTCGGCTACACCTTC
NA,TRBJ1-1,NA,TRBV5-8,CASSLARLNTEAFF,TGTGCCAGCAGCTTGGCCAGGTTAAACACTGAAGCTTTCTTT
NA,TRBJ2-1,TRBD2,TRBV7-2,CASSLLAGVGNEQFF,TGTGCCAGCAGCTTACTAGCGGGAGTTGGAAATGAGCAGTTCTTC
NA,TRBJ2-1,NA,TRBV4-1,CASRSWNNEQFF,TGCGCCAGTCGTTCTTGGAACAATGAGCAGTTCTTC
NA,TRBJ2-4,NA,TRBV27,CASSPQEFGKNIQYF,TGTGCCAGCAGCCCACAGGAATTCGGGAAAAACATTCAGTACTTC
NA,TRBJ2-5,NA,TRBV29-1,CSVDSRGETQYF,TGCAGCGTCGATTCTCGGGGAGAGACCCAGTACTTC
few,TRBJ2-1,NA,TRBV29-1,CSVGSPGGLYNEQFF,TGCAGCGTTGGGTCCCCCGGGGGGCTATACAATGAGCAGTTCTTC
NA,TRBJ1-1,NA,TRBV6-4,CASSEGREDTEAFF,TGTGCCAGCAGTGAGGGCAGGGAAGACACTGAAGCTTTCTTT
once,TRBJ2-7,NA,TRBV7-9,CASSLTEYEQYF,TGTGCCAGCAGCTTAACAGAGTACGAGCAGTACTTC
NA,TRBJ1-1,NA,TRBV19,CASSSWGGLVTEAFF,TGTGCCAGTAGCTCATGGGGGGGTCTGGTCACTGAAGCTTTCTTT
NA,TRBJ1-1,NA,TRBV10-2,CASSESDRGAFF,TGCGCCAGCAGTGAGTCGGACCGAGGGGCTTTCTTT
NA,TRBJ2-3,TRBD1,TRBV27,CASSLGQTSTDTQYF,TGTGCCAGCAGTTTGGGACAGACTAGCACAGATACGCAGTATTTT
many,TRBJ2-3,NA,TRBV15,CATSRDISTDTQYF,TGTGCCACCAGCAGAGATATAAGCACAGATACGCAGTATTTT
NA,TRBJ1-2,NA,TRBV11-2,CASSFGASYGYTF,TGTGCCAGCAGCTTTGGAGCGTCCTATGGCTACACCTTC
NA,TRBJ1-4,NA,TRBV2,CASVPARGNEKLFF,TGTGCCAGCGTGCCGGCCCGGGGTAATGAAAAACTGTTTTTT
NA,TRBJ2-1,NA,TRBV5-6,CASSLRQASYNEQFF,TGTGCCAGCAGCTTGAGACAGGCATCCTACAATGAGCAGTTCTTC
NA,TRBJ2-1,NA,TRBV27,CASSLRVRDDEQFF,TGTGCCAGCAGTTTAAGGGTGAGGGATGATGAGCAGTTCTTC
NA,TRBJ2-1,NA,TRBV6-5,CASSEGGRWNEQFF,TGTGCCAGCAGCGAGGGGGGGAGGTGGAATGAGCAGTTCTTC
NA,TRBJ2-2,NA,TRBV5-1,CASSFIRGGELFF,TGCGCCAGCAGTTTTATCCGGGGCGGGGAGCTGTTTTTT
NA,TRBJ2-4,TRBD1,TRBV7-9,CASSSVGQLAKNIQYF,TGTGCCAGCAGCTCGGTGGGACAGTTAGCCAAAAACATTCAGTACTTC
NA,TRBJ2-1,TRBD2,TRBV11-2,CASSFSGGANEQFF,TGTGCCAGCAGCTTTAGCGGGGGGGCGAATGAGCAGTTCTTC
NA,TRBJ1-5,NA,TRBV15,CATSRDNIQTGGGQPQHF,TGTGCCACCAGCAGAGATAACATCCAAACGGGGGGAGGTCAGCCCCAGCATTTT
few,TRBJ1-1,NA,TRBV5-1,CASRGETEAFF,TGCGCCAGCAGAGGGGAGACTGAAGCTTTCTTT
few,TRBJ1-1,NA,TRBV14,CASSHAPGPTEAFF,TGTGCCAGCAGCCACGCTCCAGGCCCCACTGAAGCTTTCTTT
few,TRBJ1-1,NA,TRBV29-1,CSVGTSMNTEAFF,TGCAGCGTTGGCACCAGCATGAACACTGAAGCTTTCTTT
NA,TRBJ2-7,TRBD1,TRBV7-2,CASSLGTGTGEDF,TGTGCCAGCAGCTTAGGTACCGGGACAGGGGAGGACTTC
NA,TRBJ2-7,NA,TRBV2,CASSGWPFLGSYEQYF,TGTGCCAGCAGTGGTTGGCCGTTCCTAGGTTCCTACGAGCAGTACTTC
few,TRBJ1-6,NA,TRBV10-3,CAISEGQAYNSPLHF,TGTGCCATCAGTGAGGGGCAGGCTTATAATTCACCCCTCCACTTT
NA,TRBJ2-7,NA,TRBV10-3,CAIREGLYEQYF,TGTGCCATCAGGGAGGGGTTGTACGAGCAGTACTTC
NA,TRBJ1-1,NA,TRBV7-2,CASSLAAVNTEAFF,TGTGCCAGCAGCTTAGCGGCCGTGAACACTGAAGCTTTCTTT
once,TRBJ2-5,NA,TRBV7-9,CASSWSGHSQETQYF,TGTGCCAGCAGCTGGTCCGGGCATTCCCAAGAGACCCAGTACTTC
NA,TRBJ2-5,NA,TRBV9,CASSVSGTQETQYF,TGTGCCAGCAGCGTAAGTGGAACCCAAGAGACCCAGTACTTC